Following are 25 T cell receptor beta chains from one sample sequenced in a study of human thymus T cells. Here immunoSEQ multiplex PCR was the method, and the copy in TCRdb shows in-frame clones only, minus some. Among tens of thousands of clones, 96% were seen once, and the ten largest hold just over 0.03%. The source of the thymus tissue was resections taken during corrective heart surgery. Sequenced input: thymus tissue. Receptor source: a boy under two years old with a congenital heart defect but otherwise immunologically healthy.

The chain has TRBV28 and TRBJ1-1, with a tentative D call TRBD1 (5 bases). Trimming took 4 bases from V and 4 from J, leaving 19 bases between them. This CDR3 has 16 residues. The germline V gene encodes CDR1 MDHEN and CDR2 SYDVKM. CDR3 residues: CASSYTMTVVGTEAFF. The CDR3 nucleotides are TGTGCCAGCAGTTACACAATGACAGTGGTAGGCACTGAAGCTTTCTTT.

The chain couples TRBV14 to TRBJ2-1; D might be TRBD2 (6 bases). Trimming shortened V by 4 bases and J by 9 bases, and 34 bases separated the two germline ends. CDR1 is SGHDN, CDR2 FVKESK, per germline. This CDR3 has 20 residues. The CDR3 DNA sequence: TGTGCCAGCAGCCGCAACCGGGACTGGACCATTAGCGCGCCTCTCGGTGAGCAGTTCTTC. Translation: CASSRNRDWTISAPLGEQFF. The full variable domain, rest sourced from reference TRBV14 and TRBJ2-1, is EAGVTQFPSHSVIEKGQTVTLRCDPISGHDNLYWYRRVMGKEIKFLLHFVKESKQDESGMPNNRFLAERTGGTYSTLKVQPAELEDSGVYFCASSRNRDWTISAPLGEQFFGPGTRLTVL.

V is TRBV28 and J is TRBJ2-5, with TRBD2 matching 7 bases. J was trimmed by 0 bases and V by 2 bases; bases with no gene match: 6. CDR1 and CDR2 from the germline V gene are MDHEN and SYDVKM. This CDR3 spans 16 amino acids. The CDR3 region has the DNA TGTGCCAGCAGTTTAAAGGCTAGCGGATACCAAGAGACCCAGTACTTC. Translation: CASSLKASGYQETQYF.

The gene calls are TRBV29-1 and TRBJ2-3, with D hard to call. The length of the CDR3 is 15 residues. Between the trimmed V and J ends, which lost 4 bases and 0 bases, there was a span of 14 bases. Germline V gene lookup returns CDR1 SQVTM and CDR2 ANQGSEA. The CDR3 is CSVVEQSNSTDTQYF. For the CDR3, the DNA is TGCAGCGTTGTGGAACAGTCTAACAGCACAGATACGCAGTATTTT.

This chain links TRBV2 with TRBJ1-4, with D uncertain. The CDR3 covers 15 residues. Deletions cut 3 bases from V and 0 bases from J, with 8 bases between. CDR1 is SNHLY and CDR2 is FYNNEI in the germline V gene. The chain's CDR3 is CASSEAPATNEKLFF. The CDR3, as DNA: TGTGCCAGCAGTGAGGCCCCTGCAACTAATGAAAAACTGTTTTTT.

DNA of the CDR3: TGTGCCACCAGCCGCAGGGTGCGGGAAGACTACAATGAGCAGTTCTTC. Translating it yields CATSRRVREDYNEQFF. The J gene is TRBJ2-1, the V gene TRBV15; D perhaps matches TRBD2 (6 bases). V was trimmed by 5 bases and J by 3 bases, leaving 17 bases between them. Looked up from germline, CDR1 is LNHNV and CDR2 is YYDKDF (reference sequence). The CDR3 runs 16 residues.

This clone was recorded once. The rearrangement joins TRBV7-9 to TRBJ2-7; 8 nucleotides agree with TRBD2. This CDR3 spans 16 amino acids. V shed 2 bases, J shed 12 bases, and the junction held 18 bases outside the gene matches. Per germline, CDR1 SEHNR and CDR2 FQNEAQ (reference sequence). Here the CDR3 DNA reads TGTGCCAGCAGCTTACGTCTGAGCGGGGGCCCCTCTCCCCTGTACTTC. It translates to CASSLRLSGGPSPLYF.

CDR3 in amino acids: CASSQDGSGLGTYEQYF. Here the CDR3 DNA reads TGCGCCAGCAGCCAAGATGGCTCGGGGCTTGGGACCTACGAGCAGTACTTC. The genes are TRBV4-3 and TRBJ2-7; D is possibly TRBD1 or TRBD2 (5 bases each). CDR1 and CDR2 (germline): LGHNA, YSLEER. CDR3 size: 17 residues. V shed 0 bases and J shed 2 bases, with 17 bases lying between them.

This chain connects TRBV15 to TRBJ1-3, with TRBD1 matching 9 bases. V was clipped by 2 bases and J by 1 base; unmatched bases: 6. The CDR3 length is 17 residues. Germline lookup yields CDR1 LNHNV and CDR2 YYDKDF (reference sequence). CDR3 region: CATSRTGTGNSGNTIYF. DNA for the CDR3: TGTGCCACCAGCAGAACCGGGACAGGGAATTCTGGAAACACCATATATTTT.

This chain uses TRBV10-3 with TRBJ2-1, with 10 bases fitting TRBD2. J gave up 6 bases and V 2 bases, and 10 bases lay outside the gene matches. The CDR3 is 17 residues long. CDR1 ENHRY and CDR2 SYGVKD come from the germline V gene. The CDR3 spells CAISEKTLAGDRNEQFF. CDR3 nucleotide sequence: TGTGCCATCAGTGAGAAAACCCTAGCGGGAGACCGCAATGAGCAGTTCTTC.

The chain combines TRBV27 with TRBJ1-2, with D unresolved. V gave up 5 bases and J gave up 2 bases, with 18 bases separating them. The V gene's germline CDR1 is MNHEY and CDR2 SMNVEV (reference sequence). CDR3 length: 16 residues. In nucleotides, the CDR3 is TGTGCCAGCAGTACCGCACCCTCCACACTGAACTATGGCTACACCTTC. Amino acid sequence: CASSTAPSTLNYGYTF.

CDR3 in amino acids: CASSELQPRGQRGYTF. The CDR3 region has the DNA TGTGCCAGCAGCGAGCTCCAGCCCCGGGGACAACGAGGCTACACCTTC. The V and J genes are TRBV2 and TRBJ1-2; TRBD1 might be the D (6 bases). Per the germline V gene, CDR1 is SNHLY and CDR2 is FYNNEI. The V end lost 6 bases, the J end lost 8 bases, and 25 bases lay between the germline ends. This CDR3 has 16 residues.

The CDR3 DNA reads as TGCGCCAGCAGCTCAGGTCCGGCTGGGGCCAACGTCCTGACTTTC. This encodes CASSSGPAGANVLTF. The gene calls are TRBV5-1 and TRBJ2-6; D is undetermined. The CDR3 has 15 residues. Germline assignment: CDR1 SGHRS and CDR2 YFSETQ. Trimming took off 3 bases at V and 2 bases at J, with 9 bases between the two ends.

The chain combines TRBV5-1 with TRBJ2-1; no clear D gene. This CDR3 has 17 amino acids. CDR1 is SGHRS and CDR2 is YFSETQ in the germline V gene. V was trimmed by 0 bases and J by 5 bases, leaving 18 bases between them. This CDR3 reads CASSLAEWSPPHNEQFF. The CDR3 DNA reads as TGCGCCAGCAGCTTGGCCGAGTGGAGCCCCCCTCACAATGAGCAGTTCTTC.

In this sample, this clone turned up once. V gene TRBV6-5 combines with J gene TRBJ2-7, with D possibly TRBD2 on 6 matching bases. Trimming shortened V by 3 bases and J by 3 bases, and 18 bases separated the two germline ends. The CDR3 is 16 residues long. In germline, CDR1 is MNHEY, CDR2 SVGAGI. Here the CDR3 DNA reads TGTGCCAGCAGTTATGTTGCGGACGGGACTTACTACGAGCAGTACTTC. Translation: CASSYVADGTYYEQYF.

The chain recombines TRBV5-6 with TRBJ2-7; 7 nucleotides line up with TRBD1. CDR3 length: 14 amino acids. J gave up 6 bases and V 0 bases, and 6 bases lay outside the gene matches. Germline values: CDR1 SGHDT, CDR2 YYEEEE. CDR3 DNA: TGTGCCAGCAGCTTGGGAGACAGGGCAGGCGAGCAGTACTTC. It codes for CASSLGDRAGEQYF.

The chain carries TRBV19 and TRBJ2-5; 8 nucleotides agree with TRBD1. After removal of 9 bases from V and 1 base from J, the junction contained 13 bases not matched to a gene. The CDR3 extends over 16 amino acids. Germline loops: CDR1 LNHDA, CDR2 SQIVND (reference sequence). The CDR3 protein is CASRTGNGGVQETQYF. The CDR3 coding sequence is TGTGCCAGCCGGACAGGGAACGGCGGGGTCCAAGAGACCCAGTACTTC. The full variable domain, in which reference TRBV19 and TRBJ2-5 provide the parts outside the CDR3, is DGGITQSPKYLFRKEGQNVTLSCEQNLNHDAMYWYRQDPGQGLRLIYYSQIVNDFQKGDIAEGYSVSREKKESFPLTVTSAQKNPTAFYLCASRTGNGGVQETQYFGPGTRLLVL.

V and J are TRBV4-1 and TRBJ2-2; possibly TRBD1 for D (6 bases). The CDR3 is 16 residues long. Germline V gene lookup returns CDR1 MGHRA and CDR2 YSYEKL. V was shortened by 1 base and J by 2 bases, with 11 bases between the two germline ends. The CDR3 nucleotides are TGCGCCAGCAGCCAAGGTGTGGGGGCCAACACCGGGGAGCTGTTTTTT. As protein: CASSQGVGANTGELFF.

The chain's CDR3 is CASSFIPRYPAGEKLFF. The DNA of the CDR3 is TGCGCCAGCAGCTTCATTCCCAGGTATCCAGCCGGGGAAAAACTGTTTTTT. V is TRBV5-1 and J is TRBJ1-4, with unresolved D. Germline assignment: CDR1 SGHRS and CDR2 YFSETQ. The CDR3 sequence is 17 residues long. V was clipped by 2 bases and J by 8 bases, with 22 bases between them. The whole variable domain, remainder taken from reference TRBV5-1 and TRBJ1-4, is KAGVTQTPRYLIKTRGQQVTLSCSPISGHRSVSWYQQTPGQGLQFLFEYFSETQRNKGNFPGRFSGRQFSNSRSEMNVSTLELGDSALYLCASSFIPRYPAGEKLFFGSGTQLSVL.

The CDR3 loop is CASSVDRAYNEQFF. CDR3 coding DNA: TGTGCCAGCAGCGTCGACAGGGCCTACAATGAGCAGTTCTTC. This sequence joins TRBV9 and TRBJ2-1; 7 bases line up with TRBD1. J gave up 2 bases and V 2 bases, and 1 base lay outside the gene matches. Germline V gene lookup returns CDR1 SGDLS and CDR2 YYNGEE. CDR3 length equals 14 residues.

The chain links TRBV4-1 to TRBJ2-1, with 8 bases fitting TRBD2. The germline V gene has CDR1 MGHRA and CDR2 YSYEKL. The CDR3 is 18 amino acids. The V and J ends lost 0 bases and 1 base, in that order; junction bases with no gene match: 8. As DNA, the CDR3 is TGCGCCAGCAGCCAAGATCGTTTCGGACTAGCTTCCTACAATGAGCAGTTCTTC. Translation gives CASSQDRFGLASYNEQFF.

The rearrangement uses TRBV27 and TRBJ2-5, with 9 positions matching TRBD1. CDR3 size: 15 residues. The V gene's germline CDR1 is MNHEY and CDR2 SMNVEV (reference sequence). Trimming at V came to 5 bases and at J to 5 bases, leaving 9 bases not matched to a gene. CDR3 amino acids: CASSKGQGPVETQYF. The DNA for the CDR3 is TGTGCCAGCAGTAAGGGACAGGGTCCGGTCGAGACCCAGTACTTC.

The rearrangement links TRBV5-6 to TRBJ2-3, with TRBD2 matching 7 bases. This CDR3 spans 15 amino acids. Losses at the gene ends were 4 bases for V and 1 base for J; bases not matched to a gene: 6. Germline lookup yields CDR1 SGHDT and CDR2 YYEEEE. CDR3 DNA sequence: TGTGCCAGCAGCCCCGGGAGGTCCGGCACAGATACGCAGTATTTT. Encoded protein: CASSPGRSGTDTQYF.

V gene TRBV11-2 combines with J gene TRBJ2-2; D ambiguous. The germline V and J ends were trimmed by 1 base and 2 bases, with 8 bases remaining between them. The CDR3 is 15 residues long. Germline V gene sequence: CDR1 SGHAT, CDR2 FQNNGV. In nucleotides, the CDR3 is TGTGCCAGCAGCTTAGCACTGCCTAACACCGGGGAGCTGTTTTTT. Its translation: CASSLALPNTGELFF.

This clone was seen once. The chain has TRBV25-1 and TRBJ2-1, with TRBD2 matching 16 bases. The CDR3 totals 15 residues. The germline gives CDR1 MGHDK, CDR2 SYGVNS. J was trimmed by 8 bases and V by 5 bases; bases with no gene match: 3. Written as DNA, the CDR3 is TGTGCCAGCAGTCCCGGGACTAGCGGGAGGGATGAGCAGTTCTTC. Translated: CASSPGTSGRDEQFF.